The entry below describes one T cell receptor (beta chain). One end of the junction fails to match germline, which may point to a read error. Per the germline V gene, CDR1 is MNHEY and CDR2 is SMNVEV (reference sequence). The CDR3 runs 15 residues. The record originates from a study of blood T cells in healthy people across ages. The authors ran a second PCR of roughly 6 to 12 cycles using a sample-barcoded 5' primer and a J-beta primer mix. In TCRdb, the 5' RACE reads were re-called with MiXCR into one record per CDR3 protein. Of approximately 700,000 distinct CDR3 sequences listed, roughly 30% are singletons.

The material sequenced was blood. The chain is built from TRBV27 and TRBJ2-3; perhaps TRBD1 as D (7 bases). The TCR was taken from a woman aged 80 or over in good health. The CDR3 loop is CASSLQGGHTGTQYF. In DNA form, the CDR3 reads TGTGCCAGCAGTTTACAGGGGGGACACACAGGTACGCAGTATTTT.